This T cell receptor (beta chain) was sequenced in a study of OX40 agonist ivuxolimab in advanced cancers. Overall study: Every 2 weeks, ivuxolimab was infused into the patients intravenously at between 0.01 and 10 mg/kg. Findings and limits, study-wide: Antigen specificity of clonally expanded peripheral T cells was not established.

Note on this clone: Antigen specificity is unknown.

Some clones are missing from TCRdb's copy, which holds only in-frame ones; the method was immunoSEQ multiplex PCR. Found here are approximately 78,000 clones, approximately 90% of them singletons; the top ten hold around 0.96%. Germline V gene sequence: CDR1 KGHSH, CDR2 LQKENI. The CDR3 runs 13 residues. V was cut by 4 bases and J by 3 bases, with 10 bases left in between. The sequencing used CD4+ or CD8+ T cells sorted from blood, collected in a trial of the OX40 agonist ivuxolimab. The chain combines TRBV18 with TRBJ2-7; TRBD1 or TRBD2 may be the D gene (5 bases each). The sequence was obtained from an adult with an advanced solid tumor such as melanoma, head and neck, liver or kidney cancer. The CDR3, as DNA: TGTGCCAGCTCACGGGACGGATACTACGAGCAGTACTTC. Translating gives CASSRDGYYEQYF. The complete variable domain, with remaining parts taken from reference TRBV18 and TRBJ2-7, reads NAGVMQNPRHLVRRRGQEARLRCSPMKGHSHVYWYRQLPEEGLKFMVYLQKENIIDESGMPKERFSAEFPKEGPSILRIQQVVRGDSAAYFCASSRDGYYEQYFGPGTRLTVT.